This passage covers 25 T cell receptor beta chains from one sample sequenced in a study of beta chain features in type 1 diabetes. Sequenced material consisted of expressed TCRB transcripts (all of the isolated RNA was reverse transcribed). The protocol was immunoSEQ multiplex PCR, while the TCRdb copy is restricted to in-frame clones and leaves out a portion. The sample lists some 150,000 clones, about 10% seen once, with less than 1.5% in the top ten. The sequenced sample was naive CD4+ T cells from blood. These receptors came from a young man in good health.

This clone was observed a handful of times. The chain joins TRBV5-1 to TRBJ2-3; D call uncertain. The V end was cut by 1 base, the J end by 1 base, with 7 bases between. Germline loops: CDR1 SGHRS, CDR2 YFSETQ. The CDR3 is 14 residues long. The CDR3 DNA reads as TGCGCCAGCAGCTTGTCCCAGGGCACAGATACGCAGTATTTT. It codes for CASSLSQGTDTQYF.

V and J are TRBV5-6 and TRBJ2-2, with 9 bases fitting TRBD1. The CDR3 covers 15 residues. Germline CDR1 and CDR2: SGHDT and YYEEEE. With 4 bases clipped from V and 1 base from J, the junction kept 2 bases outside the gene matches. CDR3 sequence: CASSMTGGNTGELFF. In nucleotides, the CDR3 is TGTGCCAGCAGCATGACAGGGGGGAACACCGGGGAGCTGTTTTTT. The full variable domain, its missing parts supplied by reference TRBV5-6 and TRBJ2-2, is DAGVTQSPTHLIKTRGQQVTLRCSPKSGHDTVSWYQQALGQGPQFIFQYYEEEERQRGNFPDRFSGHQFPNYSSELNVNALLLGDSALYLCASSMTGGNTGELFFGEGSRLTVL.

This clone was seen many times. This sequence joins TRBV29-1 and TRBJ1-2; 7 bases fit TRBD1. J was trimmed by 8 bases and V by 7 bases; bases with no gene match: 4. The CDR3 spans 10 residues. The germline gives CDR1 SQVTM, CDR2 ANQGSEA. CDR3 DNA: TGCAGCGCCGGGACAGAGGGCTACACCTTC. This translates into CSAGTEGYTF.

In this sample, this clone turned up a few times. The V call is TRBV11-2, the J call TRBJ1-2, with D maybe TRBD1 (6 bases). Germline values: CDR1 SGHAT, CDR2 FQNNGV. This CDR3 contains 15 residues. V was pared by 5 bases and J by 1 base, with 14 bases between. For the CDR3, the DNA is TGTGCCAGCAGCCTACAGGGTGGATTTAACTATGGCTACACCTTC. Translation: CASSLQGGFNYGYTF.

CDR3 in DNA: TGTGCCAGCAGCCGGACGGACAGGGGCCCTACCTACGAGCAGTACTTC. This codes for CASSRTDRGPTYEQYF. The chain recombines TRBV27 with TRBJ2-7, with 9 bases lining up with TRBD1. The CDR3 runs 16 residues. Germline V gene lookup returns CDR1 MNHEY and CDR2 SMNVEV (reference sequence). Germline trimming cut 6 bases from V and 2 bases from J; bases unmatched to any gene: 11.

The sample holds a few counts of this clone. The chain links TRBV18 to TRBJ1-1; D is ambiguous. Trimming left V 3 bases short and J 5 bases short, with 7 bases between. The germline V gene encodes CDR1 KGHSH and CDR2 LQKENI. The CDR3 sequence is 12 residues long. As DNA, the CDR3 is TGTGCCAGCTCACCCCTACTTACTGAAGCTTTCTTT. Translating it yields CASSPLLTEAFF.

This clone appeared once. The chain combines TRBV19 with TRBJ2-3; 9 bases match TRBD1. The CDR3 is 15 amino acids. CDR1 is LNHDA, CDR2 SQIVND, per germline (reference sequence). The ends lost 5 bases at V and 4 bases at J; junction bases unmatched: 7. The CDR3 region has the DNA TGTGCCAGTAGTCTTAGGACAGGGGTGGCAGATACGCAGTATTTT. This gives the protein CASSLRTGVADTQYF.

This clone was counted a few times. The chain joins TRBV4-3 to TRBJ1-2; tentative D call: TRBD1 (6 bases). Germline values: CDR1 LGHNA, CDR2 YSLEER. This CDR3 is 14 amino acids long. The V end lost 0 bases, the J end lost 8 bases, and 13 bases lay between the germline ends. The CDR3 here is CASSQDIGGRGYTF. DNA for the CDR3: TGCGCCAGCAGCCAAGATATAGGGGGACGGGGCTACACCTTC.

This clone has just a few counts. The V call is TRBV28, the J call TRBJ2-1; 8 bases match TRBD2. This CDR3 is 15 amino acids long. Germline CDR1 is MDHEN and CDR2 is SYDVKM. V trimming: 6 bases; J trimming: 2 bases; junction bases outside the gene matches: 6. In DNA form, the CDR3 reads TGTGCCAGCAGCCCCCCCGGGGGGGCCTACAATGAGCAGTTCTTC. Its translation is CASSPPGGAYNEQFF. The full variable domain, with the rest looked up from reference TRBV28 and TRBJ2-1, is DVKVTQSSRYLVKRTGEKVFLECVQDMDHENMFWYRQDPGLGLRLIYFSYDVKMKEKGDIPEGYSVSREKKERFSLILESASTNQTSMYLCASSPPGGAYNEQFFGPGTRLTVL.

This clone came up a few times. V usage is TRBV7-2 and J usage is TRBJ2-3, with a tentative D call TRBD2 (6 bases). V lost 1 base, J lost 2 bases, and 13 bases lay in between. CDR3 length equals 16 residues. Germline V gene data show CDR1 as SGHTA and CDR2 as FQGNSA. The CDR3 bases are TGTGCCAGCAGCTTAGTATGGAGGGAATTCACAGATACGCAGTATTTT. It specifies CASSLVWREFTDTQYF.

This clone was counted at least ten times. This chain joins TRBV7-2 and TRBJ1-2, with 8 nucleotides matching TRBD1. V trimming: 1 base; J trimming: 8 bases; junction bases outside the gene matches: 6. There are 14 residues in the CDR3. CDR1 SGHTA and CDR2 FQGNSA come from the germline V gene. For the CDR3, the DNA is TGTGCCAGCAGCTTAGACGGCAGGGGGCAGGGCTACACCTTC. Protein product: CASSLDGRGQGYTF.

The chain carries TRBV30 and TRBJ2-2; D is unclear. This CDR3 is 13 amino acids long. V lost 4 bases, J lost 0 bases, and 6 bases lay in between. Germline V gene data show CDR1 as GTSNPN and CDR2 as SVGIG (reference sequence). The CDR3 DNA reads TGTGCCTGGACTAGAGCGAACACCGGGGAGCTGTTTTTT. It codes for CAWTRANTGELFF.

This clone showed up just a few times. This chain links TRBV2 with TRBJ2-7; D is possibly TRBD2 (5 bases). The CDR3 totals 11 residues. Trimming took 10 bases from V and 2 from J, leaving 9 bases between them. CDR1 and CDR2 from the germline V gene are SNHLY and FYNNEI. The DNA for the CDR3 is TGTGCCACCGGGGTGGCCTACGAGCAGTACTTC. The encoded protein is CATGVAYEQYF.

The CDR3: CAWSGGTGNSPLHF. The CDR3 DNA sequence: TGTGCCTGGAGTGGGGGGACAGGGAATTCACCCCTCCACTTT. The chain has TRBV30 and TRBJ1-6; 9 bases agree with TRBD1. V was pared by 1 base and J by 7 bases, with 2 bases of the junction left unmatched. Germline lookup yields CDR1 GTSNPN and CDR2 SVGIG (reference sequence). This CDR3 is 14 amino acids long.

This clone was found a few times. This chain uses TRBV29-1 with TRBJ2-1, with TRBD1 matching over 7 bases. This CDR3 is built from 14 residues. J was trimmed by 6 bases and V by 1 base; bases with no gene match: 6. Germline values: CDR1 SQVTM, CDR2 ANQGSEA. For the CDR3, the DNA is TGCAGCGTTGAAGTAACCGGGACAGTCAATGAGCAGTTCTTC. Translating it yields CSVEVTGTVNEQFF.

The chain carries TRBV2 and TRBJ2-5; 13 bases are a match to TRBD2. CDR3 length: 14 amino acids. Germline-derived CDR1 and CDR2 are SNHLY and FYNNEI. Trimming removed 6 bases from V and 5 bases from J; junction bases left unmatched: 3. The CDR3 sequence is CASRKLAGGETQYF. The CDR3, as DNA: TGTGCCAGCAGAAAACTAGCGGGGGGGGAGACCCAGTACTTC.

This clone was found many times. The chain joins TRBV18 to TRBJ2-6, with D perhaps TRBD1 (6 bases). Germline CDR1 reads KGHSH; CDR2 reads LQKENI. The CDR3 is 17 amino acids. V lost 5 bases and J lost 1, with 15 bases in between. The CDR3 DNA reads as TGTGCCAGCTCAAGTGGACAGCCAGCTTCTGGGGCCAACGTCCTGACTTTC. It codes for CASSSGQPASGANVLTF.

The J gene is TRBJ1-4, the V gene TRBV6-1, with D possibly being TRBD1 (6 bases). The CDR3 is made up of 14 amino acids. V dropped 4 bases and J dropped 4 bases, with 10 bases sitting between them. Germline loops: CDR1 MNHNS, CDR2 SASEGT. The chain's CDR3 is CASSARTDNEKLFF. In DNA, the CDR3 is TGTGCCAGCAGTGCCCGGACAGATAATGAAAAACTGTTTTTT.

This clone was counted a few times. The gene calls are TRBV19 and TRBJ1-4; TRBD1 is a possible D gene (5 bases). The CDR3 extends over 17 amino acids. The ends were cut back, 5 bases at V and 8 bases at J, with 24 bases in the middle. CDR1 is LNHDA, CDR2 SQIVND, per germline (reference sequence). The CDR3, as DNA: TGTGCCAGTAGTCCGACGGCCACAGGCAGCCTAGACGAAAAACTGTTTTTT. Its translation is CASSPTATGSLDEKLFF.

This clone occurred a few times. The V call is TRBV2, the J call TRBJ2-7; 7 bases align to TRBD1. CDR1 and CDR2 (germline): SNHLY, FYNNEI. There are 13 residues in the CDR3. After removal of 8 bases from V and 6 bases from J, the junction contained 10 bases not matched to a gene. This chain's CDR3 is CASSRTGSGEQYF. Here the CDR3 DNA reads TGTGCCAGCTCTCGGACAGGTTCCGGCGAGCAGTACTTC.

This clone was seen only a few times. CDR3 residues: CASSLGQGSGNTIYF. As DNA, the CDR3 is TGTGCCAGCAGCCTCGGACAGGGGTCTGGAAACACCATATATTTT. V is TRBV6-1 and J is TRBJ1-3; 9 bases are a match to TRBD1. The CDR3 runs to 15 residues. The germline V gene encodes CDR1 MNHNS and CDR2 SASEGT. After removal of 6 bases from V and 1 base from J, the junction contained 4 bases not matched to a gene.

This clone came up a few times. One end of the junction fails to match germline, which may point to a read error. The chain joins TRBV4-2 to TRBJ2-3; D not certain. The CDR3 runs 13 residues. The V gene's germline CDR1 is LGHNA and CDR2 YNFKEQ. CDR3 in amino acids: CASSQGRQDTQYF. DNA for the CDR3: TGTGCCAGCAGTCAAGGTAGACAAGATACGCAGTATTTT.

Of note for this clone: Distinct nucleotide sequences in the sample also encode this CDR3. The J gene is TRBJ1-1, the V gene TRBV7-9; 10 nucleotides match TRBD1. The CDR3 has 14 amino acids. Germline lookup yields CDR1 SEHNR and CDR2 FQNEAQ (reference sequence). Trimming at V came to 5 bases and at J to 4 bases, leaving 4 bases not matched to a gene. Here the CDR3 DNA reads TGTGCCAGCAGCGTCGGACAGGGGGGCACTGAAGCTTTCTTT. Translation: CASSVGQGGTEAFF.

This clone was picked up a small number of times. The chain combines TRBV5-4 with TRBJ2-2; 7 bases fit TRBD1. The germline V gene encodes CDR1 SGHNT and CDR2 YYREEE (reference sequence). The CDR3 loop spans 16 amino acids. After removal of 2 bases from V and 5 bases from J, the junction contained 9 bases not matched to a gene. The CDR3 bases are TGTGCCAGCAGCTTAGGTCTCCTACAGGGGACCGGGGAGCTGTTTTTT. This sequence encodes CASSLGLLQGTGELFF.

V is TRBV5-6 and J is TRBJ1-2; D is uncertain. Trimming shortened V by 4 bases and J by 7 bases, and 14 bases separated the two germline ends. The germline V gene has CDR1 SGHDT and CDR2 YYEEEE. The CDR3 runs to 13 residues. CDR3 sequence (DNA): TGTGCCAGCAGCGCTAACGTCAACCCTGGCTACACCTTC. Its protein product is CASSANVNPGYTF.